A single sample is the source of the 5 T cell receptor beta chains below, sequenced in a study of OX40 agonist ivuxolimab in advanced cancers. Here immunoSEQ multiplex PCR was the method, and the copy in TCRdb shows in-frame clones only, minus some. The sample has around 80,000 clones, around 94% seen once. The sequences come from CD4+ or CD8+ T cells sorted from blood, collected in a trial of the OX40 agonist ivuxolimab. All receptors come from an adult with an advanced solid tumor such as melanoma, head and neck, liver or kidney cancer.

The sample holds one count of this clone. The chain couples TRBV5-1 to TRBJ1-2, with 10 bases matching TRBD1. CDR3 length: 13 residues. V shed 4 bases and J 5 bases; nucleotides not matched to a gene: 2. From germline, CDR1 is SGHRS and CDR2 YFSETQ. The CDR3 reads CASSPGQGYGYTF. The CDR3 DNA is TGCGCCAGCAGCCCGGGACAGGGGTATGGCTACACCTTC.

This clone was observed a single time. The chain is built from TRBV4-1 and TRBJ2-7, with TRBD1 as a possible D gene (5 bases). The CDR3 length is 15 residues. The V end lost 3 bases, the J end lost 2 bases, and 14 bases lay between the germline ends. Looked up from germline, CDR1 is MGHRA and CDR2 is YSYEKL. CDR3 nucleotide sequence: TGCGCCAGCAGCCACTCGGCCCCAGGGACCTACGAGCAGTACTTC. Encoded protein: CASSHSAPGTYEQYF.

The chain has TRBV28 and TRBJ1-3, with D tentatively TRBD1 (6 bases). This CDR3 is built from 15 residues. Trimming pared 6 bases from V and 2 bases from J, leaving 14 bases between. Germline CDR1 is MDHEN and CDR2 is SYDVKM. The CDR3 spells CASRPLDSPGNTIYF. The CDR3 bases are TGTGCCAGCAGACCCCTGGACAGTCCTGGAAACACCATATATTTT.

V gene TRBV27 combines with J gene TRBJ1-5, with 8 bases that match TRBD1. The CDR3 sequence is 15 residues long. V lost 7 bases to trimming and J lost 3 bases; unmatched junction nucleotides: 8. CDR1 is MNHEY and CDR2 is SMNVEV in the germline V gene (reference sequence). Here the CDR3 DNA reads TGTGCCAGCAAGATGACAGGGGCCCTCAATCAGCCCCAGCATTTT. Protein product: CASKMTGALNQPQHF.

This chain connects TRBV4-1 to TRBJ2-1, with a weak D call TRBD1 (6 bases). Between the trimmed V and J ends, which lost 6 bases and 7 bases, there was a span of 13 bases. Germline CDR1 is MGHRA and CDR2 is YSYEKL. This CDR3 is 13 amino acids long. The CDR3: CASRRTAWNEQFF. CDR3 in DNA: TGCGCCAGCAGGCGGACAGCCTGGAATGAGCAGTTCTTC.